This paragraph reports one T cell receptor (beta chain). Its antigen remains unidentified. These data originate in a study of post-analysis software for immune sequencing data. Study-wide results and caveats: In patients, TRBV5-6, TRBV5-1 and TRBV20-1 belonged to roughly 5 TRBV segments found more frequently than in controls.

CDR1 is SGHRS and CDR2 is YFSETQ in the germline V gene. Trimming removed 0 bases at V and 6 bases at J, with 16 bases between. The CDR3 runs 15 residues. Researchers reported that TCR beta cDNA libraries carried unique molecular identifiers. Via MiXCR, TCRdb re-called the PCR reads, giving one row per CDR3 protein. This sample yields about 430,000 distinct CDR3 sequences, of which 30% to 45% are seen a single time; around 8% belongs to the top ten. This TCR was recovered from a girl aged 2-10 years with multiple sclerosis. Sequencing was performed on blood. This chain joins TRBV5-1 and TRBJ2-7, with a possible D match to TRBD1 (6 bases). The CDR3 nucleotides are TGCGCCAGCAGCTTGGGTGGACAGATGTTCCGCGAGCAGTACTTC. It encodes CASSLGGQMFREQYF. Supplemented by reference TRBV5-1 and TRBJ2-7, the full variable domain reads KAGVTQTPRYLIKTRGQQVTLSCSPISGHRSVSWYQQTPGQGLQFLFEYFSETQRNKGNFPGRFSGRQFSNSRSEMNVSTLELGDSALYLCASSLGGQMFREQYFGPGTRLTVT.